This record concerns one T cell receptor (beta chain) sequence. What it binds is unknown. The source of the sample is a study of T cell responses to AZD1222 COVID-19 vaccine. Study-wide points: Repertoires were sampled only after the peak T cell response. Of spike-specific TCRs, nearly half reportedly target regions left unmutated in variants.

Germline CDR1 reads DFQATT; CDR2 reads SNEGSKA (reference sequence). Trimming cost V 3 bases and J 10 bases, with 10 bases left between them. The CDR3 extends over 11 amino acids. Profiling relied on immunoSEQ multiplex PCR, and the TCRdb table lists in-frame clones only, not all of them. Here the sample spans 110,000 to 150,000 clones, 80% to 90% being singletons. The sample consisted of peripheral blood, taken on day 0 of AZD1222 vaccination. The TCR was taken from an adult in good health. The V call is TRBV20-1, the J call TRBJ2-1; no clear D gene. CDR3 nucleotide sequence: TGCAGTGCTAGCCCCCGGGCCGAGCAGTTCTTC. This gives the protein CSASPRAEQFF.